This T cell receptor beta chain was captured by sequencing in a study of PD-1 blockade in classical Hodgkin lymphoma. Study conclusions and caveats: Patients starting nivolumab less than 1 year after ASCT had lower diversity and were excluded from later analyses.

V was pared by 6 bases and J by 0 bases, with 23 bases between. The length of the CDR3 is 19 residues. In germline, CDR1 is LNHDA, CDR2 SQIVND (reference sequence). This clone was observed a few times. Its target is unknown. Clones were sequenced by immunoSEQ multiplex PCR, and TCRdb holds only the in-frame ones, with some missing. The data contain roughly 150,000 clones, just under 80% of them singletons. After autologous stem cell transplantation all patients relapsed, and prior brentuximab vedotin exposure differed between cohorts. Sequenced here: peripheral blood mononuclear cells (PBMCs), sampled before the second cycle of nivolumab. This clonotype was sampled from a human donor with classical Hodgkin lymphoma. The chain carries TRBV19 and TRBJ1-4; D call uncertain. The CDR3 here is CASSTLSRGKTATNEKLFF. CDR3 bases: TGTGCCAGTAGCACGCTCTCACGGGGAAAAACTGCAACTAATGAAAAACTGTTTTTT.